A single sample gave rise to the 19 T cell receptor beta chains below, sequenced in a study of T cells after yellow fever vaccination (dated by TCRdb to the late 2010s). Read against the paper, the sample's treatment or condition label means: live attenuated yellow fever vaccine strain. The library came from 5' RACE. TCRdb names Illumina HiSeq 2500 as the instrument used. The public reads were reanalyzed by TCRdb: fastp trimming at Q25, MiXCR alignment, in-frame beta chains only. Here each entry gathers all rows of one CDR3 protein and keeps the most common genes and DNA. The sample table records nearly 550,000 distinct CDR3 sequences; over 15% of these occur just once. Roughly 13% of the sample is in the top ten clones. Sequenced material: PBMCs, taken 15 days after the yellow fever booster vaccination. The receptors come from a man between 25 and 39 years old who received the YFV17D yellow fever vaccine.

This clonotype was recorded a few times. This chain uses TRBV7-9 with TRBJ2-1, with 8 bases fitting TRBD2. Looked up from germline, CDR1 is SEHNR and CDR2 is FQNEAQ (reference sequence). The CDR3 is made up of 17 amino acids. The junction had 12 bases not matched to a gene; V was cut back by 2 bases and J by 6 bases. The CDR3 nucleotides read TGTGCCAGCAGCTTAAGGGCTGGGACTAGAGGTTTCAATGAGCAGTTCTTC. The encoded protein is CASSLRAGTRGFNEQFF.

The chain combines TRBV11-1 with TRBJ2-3, with D unresolved. Per the germline V gene, CDR1 is SGHAT and CDR2 is FQDESV (reference sequence). This CDR3 region has 14 residues. Trimming cost V 5 bases and J 1 base, with 10 bases left between them. CDR3 sequence: CASSPWERTDTQYF. The DNA for the CDR3 is TGTGCCAGCAGCCCCTGGGAACGCACAGATACGCAGTATTTT.

V gene TRBV11-2 combines with J gene TRBJ2-7; TRBD2 matches at 12 bases. Germline values: CDR1 SGHAT, CDR2 FQNNGV. Unmatched junction bases numbered 8, after V lost 7 bases and J lost 7 bases. The CDR3 totals 14 residues. The chain's CDR3 is CASTVGLAGWEQYF. CDR3 sequence (DNA): TGTGCCAGCACCGTCGGACTAGCGGGATGGGAGCAGTACTTC.

This clonotype was recorded a few times. The rearrangement joins TRBV27 to TRBJ2-7; the D is unclear. V was shortened by 4 bases and J by 0 bases, with 13 bases between the two germline ends. This CDR3 contains 15 residues. The V gene's germline CDR1 is MNHEY and CDR2 SMNVEV (reference sequence). The CDR3 sequence: CASSSLDARSYEQYF. The CDR3 region has the DNA TGTGCCAGCAGTTCCTTGGACGCCCGCTCCTACGAGCAGTACTTC.

This clonotype was seen at least ten times. The rearrangement uses TRBV7-9 and TRBJ2-7; D gene uncertain. Germline V gene data show CDR1 as SEHNR and CDR2 as FQNEAQ (reference sequence). V lost 5 bases, J lost 4 bases, and 9 bases lay in between. The CDR3 runs to 12 residues. The CDR3 coding sequence is TGTGCCAGCAGCGAAGGTAGATACGAGCAGTACTTC. Translated: CASSEGRYEQYF.

This clonotype appeared a few times. The rearrangement joins TRBV7-2 to TRBJ2-1; 7 positions match TRBD2. CDR1 and CDR2 (germline): SGHTA, FQGNSA. The CDR3 runs 17 residues. Trimming took 1 base from V and 6 from J; bases not matched to a gene: 12. The CDR3 nucleotides read TGTGCCAGCAGCTTAGGAGATCCGGGCGGGAGAGGCAATGAGCAGTTCTTC. Amino acid sequence: CASSLGDPGGRGNEQFF. The variable domain in full, with the rest retrieved from reference TRBV7-2 and TRBJ2-1, is GAGVSQSPSNKVTEKGKDVELRCDPISGHTALYWYRQSLGQGLEFLIYFQGNSAPDKSGLPSDRFSAERTGGSVSTLTIQRTQQEDSAVYLCASSLGDPGGRGNEQFFGPGTRLTVL.

V gene TRBV29-1 combines with J gene TRBJ1-5, with D unclear. The CDR3 spans 13 residues. Germline V gives CDR1 SQVTM, CDR2 ANQGSEA. Trimming took 6 bases from V and 4 from J, leaving 13 bases between them. The CDR3 protein is CSVYDGENQPQHF. CDR3 DNA sequence: TGCAGCGTCTACGACGGGGAGAATCAGCCCCAGCATTTT.

The chain carries TRBV20-1 and TRBJ2-4, with TRBD2 identical over 7 bases. V lost 0 bases to trimming and J lost 3 bases; unmatched junction nucleotides: 2. The germline gives CDR1 DFQATT, CDR2 SNEGSKA (reference sequence). The CDR3 runs to 14 residues. In DNA, the CDR3 is TGCAGTGCTAGAGACAGGGAGGGCAAAAACATTCAGTACTTC. Protein sequence: CSARDREGKNIQYF.

V is TRBV2 and J is TRBJ2-1; TRBD2 might be the D (6 bases). The ends were cut back, 2 bases at V and 8 bases at J, with 10 bases in the middle. The CDR3 covers 13 residues. Germline assignment: CDR1 SNHLY and CDR2 FYNNEI. The CDR3 DNA reads as TGTGCCAGCAGTGAAAGGAGGGGAGATGAGCAGTTCTTC. Translation gives CASSERRGDEQFF.

This clonotype was counted between two and nine times. The gene calls are TRBV5-1 and TRBJ2-2; 9 positions agree with TRBD1. Trimming removed 4 bases from V and 7 bases from J; junction bases left unmatched: 8. The CDR3 contains 15 residues. From germline, CDR1 is SGHRS and CDR2 YFSETQ. The CDR3 protein is CASSQDRGSGGELFF. The CDR3 DNA follows: TGCGCCAGCAGCCAAGACAGGGGGTCCGGCGGGGAGCTGTTTTTT.

V is TRBV5-1 and J is TRBJ2-1; D possibly corresponds to TRBD2 (6 bases). CDR1 and CDR2 from the germline V gene are SGHRS and YFSETQ. Trimming shortened V by 0 bases and J by 2 bases, and 9 bases separated the two germline ends. The CDR3 contains 15 residues. In nucleotides, the CDR3 is TGCGCCAGCAGCTTGGACGGGAGTACCTACAATGAGCAGTTCTTC. It specifies CASSLDGSTYNEQFF.

This clonotype was observed a few times. The chain recombines TRBV7-8 with TRBJ1-2; 10 bases fit TRBD1. Trimming at V came to 2 bases and at J to 2 bases, leaving 8 bases not matched to a gene. The germline CDR1 and CDR2 sequences are SGHVS and FQNEAQ. There are 17 residues in the CDR3. CDR3 in amino acids: CASSLRDRGPTNYGYTF. CDR3 sequence (DNA): TGTGCCAGCAGCTTAAGGGACAGGGGCCCCACGAACTATGGCTACACCTTC. Together with reference TRBV7-8 and TRBJ1-2, the CDR3 gives the full variable domain: GAGVSQSPRYKVAKRGQDVALRCDPISGHVSLFWYQQALGQGPEFLTYFQNEAQLDKSGLPSDRFFAERPEGSVSTLKIQRTQQEDSAVYLCASSLRDRGPTNYGYTFGSGTRLTVV.

This clonotype was picked up many times. The chain links TRBV20-1 to TRBJ2-7; D is possibly TRBD1 or TRBD2 (5 bases each). Trimming took 5 bases from V and 8 from J, leaving 13 bases between them. The CDR3 sequence is 11 residues long. Germline values: CDR1 DFQATT, CDR2 SNEGSKA (reference sequence). CDR3 amino acids: CSAASLGQQYF. In DNA, the CDR3 is TGCAGTGCTGCCTCACTGGGACAGCAGTACTTC.

The sample holds a few counts of this clonotype. This chain uses TRBV18 with TRBJ2-7; TRBD2 aligns across 15 bases. CDR1 KGHSH and CDR2 LQKENI come from the germline V gene. The CDR3 is made up of 16 amino acids. V trimming: 4 bases; J trimming: 5 bases; junction bases outside the gene matches: 6. CDR3 region: CASSQAGLAGGNEQYF. The DNA for the CDR3 is TGTGCCAGCTCACAGGCGGGACTAGCGGGAGGTAACGAGCAGTACTTC.

The chain employs TRBV15 and TRBJ1-1; possible D gene TRBD1, 6 bases. The V end lost 2 bases, the J end lost 1 base, and 8 bases lay between the germline ends. This CDR3 contains 14 residues. The germline gives CDR1 LNHNV, CDR2 YYDKDF (reference sequence). The CDR3 reads CATSRSRGNTEAFF. CDR3 sequence (DNA): TGTGCCACCAGCAGAAGCAGGGGGAACACTGAAGCTTTCTTT. The whole variable domain, filled in from reference TRBV15 and TRBJ1-1, reads DAMVIQNPRYQVTQFGKPVTLSCSQTLNHNVMYWYQQKSSQAPKLLFHYYDKDFNNEADTPDNFQSRRPNTSFCFLDIRSPGLGDTAMYLCATSRSRGNTEAFFGQGTRLTVV.

The rearrangement joins TRBV5-4 to TRBJ2-6; D remains ambiguous. V dropped 0 bases and J dropped 2 bases, with 6 bases sitting between them. This CDR3 contains 15 residues. CDR1 and CDR2 from the germline V gene are SGHNT and YYREEE (reference sequence). CDR3 DNA sequence: TGTGCCAGCAGCTTGGATCGTGCTGGGGCCAACGTCCTGACTTTC. Amino acid sequence: CASSLDRAGANVLTF.

On this clonotype: Mismatch with germline at one junction end may stem from a read error. The gene calls are TRBV7-9 and TRBJ2-5; D perhaps matches TRBD2 (6 bases). Germline V lookup: CDR1 SEHNR, CDR2 FQNEAQ (reference sequence). This CDR3 is 13 amino acids long. The CDR3: CASRLGGQETQYF. CDR3 sequence (DNA): TGTGCCAGCCGCTTGGGGGGACAAGAGACCCAGTACTTC.

This clonotype was counted between two and nine times. The chain has TRBV6-2 or TRBV6-3 and TRBJ1-5; 10 bases align to TRBD1. The CDR3 spans 14 residues. V was pared by 6 bases and J by 6 bases, with 5 bases of the junction left unmatched. Per the germline V gene, CDR1 is MNHEY and CDR2 is SVGEGT. Here the CDR3 reads CASRGTGEGQPQHF. For the CDR3, the DNA is TGTGCCAGCAGAGGGACAGGGGAAGGTCAGCCCCAGCATTTT.

In this sample, this clonotype turned up a few times. V gene TRBV11-3 combines with J gene TRBJ2-3; the D is unclear. The CDR3 contains 13 residues. The germline V and J ends were trimmed by 8 bases and 0 bases, with 9 bases remaining between them. CDR1 is SGHNT and CDR2 is YENEEA in the germline V gene. The CDR3 bases are TGTGCCAGCTCGCACAGTAGCACAGATACGCAGTATTTT. Residues: CASSHSSTDTQYF.